This entry lists 20 T cell receptor beta chains sequenced from one sample in a study of T cell responses to AZD1222 COVID-19 vaccine. TCRdb keeps only in-frame clones here, not all; method: immunoSEQ multiplex PCR. Of roughly 150,000 clones detected, around nine tenths appear once; the ten largest clones hold 0.95% to 1.1%. The source was peripheral blood, collected 28 days after the second AZD1222 dose. These receptors were collected from an adult who received the AZD1222 COVID-19 vaccine.

The sample holds a few counts of this clone. V gene TRBV19 combines with J gene TRBJ1-2, with unresolved D. This CDR3 comprises 12 residues. From germline, CDR1 is LNHDA and CDR2 SQIVND (reference sequence). Trimming shortened V by 6 bases and J by 8 bases, and 13 bases separated the two germline ends. CDR3 protein: CASSLGPGGYTF. The CDR3 DNA reads as TGTGCCAGTAGCCTGGGTCCGGGAGGCTACACCTTC.

This chain uses TRBV29-1 with TRBJ2-1; D not resolved. With 4 bases removed from V and 7 bases from J, the gap between germline ends came to 11 bases. The CDR3 is 12 residues long. Germline V CDR1 and CDR2: SQVTM, ANQGSEA. The CDR3 region is CSVVADNNEQFF. CDR3 in DNA: TGCAGCGTTGTGGCGGATAATAATGAGCAGTTCTTC.

The chain joins TRBV2 to TRBJ1-1; tentative D call: TRBD1 (6 bases). CDR3 length: 13 amino acids. The V and J ends lost 5 bases and 1 base respectively, with 8 bases between them. Germline CDR1 is SNHLY and CDR2 is FYNNEI. Here the CDR3 reads CASSRTANTEAFF. The CDR3, as DNA: TGTGCCAGCAGTAGGACAGCGAACACTGAAGCTTTCTTT.

The chain combines TRBV18 with TRBJ1-1; tentative D call: TRBD1 (5 bases). Germline CDR1 KGHSH, CDR2 LQKENI. The CDR3 loop spans 16 amino acids. Trimming took 3 bases from V and 1 from J, leaving 15 bases between them. The CDR3 nucleotides read TGTGCCAGCTCACCTGGGGGTACCAAAGGGAACACTGAAGCTTTCTTT. Its protein is CASSPGGTKGNTEAFF. Full variable domain (remainder filled in from reference TRBV18 and TRBJ1-1): NAGVMQNPRHLVRRRGQEARLRCSPMKGHSHVYWYRQLPEEGLKFMVYLQKENIIDESGMPKERFSAEFPKEGPSILRIQQVVRGDSAAYFCASSPGGTKGNTEAFFGQGTRLTVV.

The CDR3 DNA follows: TGTGCCATCAGTGGCCCCAGGGGGCTTAGCGATGAGCAGTTCTTC. Encoded protein: CAISGPRGLSDEQFF. The chain has TRBV10-3 and TRBJ2-1; 8 nucleotides align to TRBD1. V shed 4 bases, J shed 8 bases, and the junction held 10 bases outside the gene matches. Germline loops: CDR1 ENHRY, CDR2 SYGVKD. This CDR3 is built from 15 residues.

V gene TRBV4-2 combines with J gene TRBJ1-1, with D hard to call. Germline CDR1 LGHNA, CDR2 YNFKEQ. This CDR3 has 13 amino acids. The V end was cut by 6 bases, the J end by 1 base, with 9 bases between. CDR3 in amino acids: CASSRAWNTEAFF. The CDR3 nucleotides read TGTGCCAGCAGTAGGGCATGGAACACTGAAGCTTTCTTT.

The chain is built from TRBV11-2 and TRBJ1-1; D remains unclear. The CDR3 sequence is 12 residues long. The ends were cut back, 5 bases at V and 7 bases at J, with 11 bases in the middle. Germline CDR1 is SGHAT and CDR2 is FQNNGV. The CDR3 is CASSLGLYEAFF. CDR3 nucleotide sequence: TGTGCCAGCAGCCTCGGACTGTATGAAGCTTTCTTT.

This sequence joins TRBV28 and TRBJ2-7, with 11 bases fitting TRBD2. V lost 6 bases and J lost 0; bases outside the gene matches: 16. The CDR3 sequence is 19 residues long. Germline CDR1 MDHEN, CDR2 SYDVKM. The CDR3 protein is CASRGTQGLAALLSYEQYF. For the CDR3, the DNA is TGTGCCAGCAGGGGGACCCAGGGACTAGCGGCCTTACTCTCCTACGAGCAGTACTTC.

This clone appeared a single time. The chain couples TRBV4-1 to TRBJ2-7; TRBD1 might be the D (6 bases). The germline V and J ends were trimmed by 5 bases and 3 bases, with 14 bases remaining between them. This CDR3 comprises 14 residues. Germline-derived CDR1 and CDR2 are MGHRA and YSYEKL. CDR3 amino acids: CASSYPGQVYEQYF. DNA of the CDR3: TGCGCCAGCAGCTACCCGGGACAAGTCTACGAGCAGTACTTC.

The genes are TRBV5-1 and TRBJ1-1; possibly TRBD1 for D (5 bases). CDR3 length: 15 amino acids. Trimming stripped 0 bases from V and 2 bases from J, with 11 bases between. In germline, CDR1 is SGHRS, CDR2 YFSETQ. CDR3 sequence reads: CASSLGQRGNTEAFF. The CDR3 DNA is TGCGCCAGCAGCTTGGGACAGAGGGGCAACACTGAAGCTTTCTTT.

The chain employs TRBV6-4 and TRBJ1-2; 9 nucleotides align to TRBD1. V gave up 2 bases and J gave up 3 bases; unmatched junction bases: 25. This CDR3 has 22 residues. From germline, CDR1 is MRHNA and CDR2 SNTAGT. The CDR3 region has the DNA TGTGCCAGCAGTGACCCGCTTCTGGCCAGAACGACAGGGGGTAAGGAGGACTATGGCTACACCTTC. Its translation is CASSDPLLARTTGGKEDYGYTF.

This chain joins TRBV2 and TRBJ1-1; D not resolved. Trimming removed 6 bases at V and 4 bases at J, with 12 bases between. The CDR3 is made up of 13 amino acids. The V gene's germline CDR1 is SNHLY and CDR2 FYNNEI. This CDR3 is CASRETGITEAFF. CDR3 nucleotide sequence: TGTGCCAGCAGGGAGACCGGTATCACTGAAGCTTTCTTT. The full variable domain, in which reference TRBV2 and TRBJ1-1 provide the parts outside the CDR3, is EPEVTQTPSHQVTQMGQEVILRCVPISNHLYFYWYRQILGQKVEFLVSFYNNEISEKSEIFDDQFSVERPDGSNFTLKIRSTKLEDSAMYFCASRETGITEAFFGQGTRLTVV.

This clone occurred once. The rearrangement uses TRBV2 and TRBJ1-5; 7 bases are a match to TRBD1. Germline V CDR1 and CDR2: SNHLY, FYNNEI. V gave up 6 bases and J gave up 3 bases; unmatched junction bases: 5. This CDR3 has 14 residues. The chain's CDR3 is CASRGDRLNQPQHF. The CDR3 bases are TGTGCCAGCAGGGGGGACAGACTCAATCAGCCCCAGCATTTT.

The chain has TRBV5-8 and TRBJ1-6; TRBD1 might be the D (5 bases). The CDR3 sequence is 14 residues long. Germline V lookup: CDR1 SGHTS, CDR2 YDEGEE. V was cut by 0 bases and J by 9 bases, with 10 bases left in between. Here the CDR3 DNA reads TGTGCCAGCAGCTTGGAGACAGCCATTTCACCCCTCCACTTT. It encodes CASSLETAISPLHF.

The chain carries TRBV6-5 and TRBJ1-5; D not certain. CDR1 is MNHEY and CDR2 is SVGAGI in the germline V gene. This CDR3 region has 12 residues. Deletions cut 3 bases from V and 7 bases from J, with 7 bases between. CDR3 region: CASSYGEQPQHF. CDR3 DNA sequence: TGTGCCAGCAGTTATGGGGAGCAGCCCCAGCATTTT.

The genes are TRBV5-5 and TRBJ2-7, with a weak D call TRBD1 (8 bases). CDR3 size: 14 residues. Looked up from germline, CDR1 is SGHKS and CDR2 is YYEKEE (reference sequence). Trimming took off 2 bases at V and 5 bases at J, with 14 bases between the two ends. The CDR3 bases are TGTGCCAGCAGCTTATTTACAGGGGGGGACGAGCAGTACTTC. It specifies CASSLFTGGDEQYF. The whole variable domain, filled in from reference TRBV5-5 and TRBJ2-7, reads DAGVTQSPTHLIKTRGQQVTLRCSPISGHKSVSWYQQVLGQGPQFIFQYYEKEERGRGNFPDRFSARQFPNYSSELNVNALLLGDSALYLCASSLFTGGDEQYFGPGTRLTVT.

The genes are TRBV7-9 and TRBJ2-5; D call uncertain. From germline, CDR1 is SEHNR and CDR2 FQNEAQ (reference sequence). Deletions cut 4 bases from V and 9 bases from J, with 9 bases between. This CDR3 is built from 11 residues. CDR3 sequence: CASSSGLSQYF. Here the CDR3 DNA reads TGTGCCAGCAGCTCGGGCTTGTCCCAGTACTTC.

V usage is TRBV11-2 and J usage is TRBJ2-7, with D unresolved. V was pared by 4 bases and J by 5 bases, with 6 bases between. This CDR3 region has 11 residues. Germline CDR1 is SGHAT and CDR2 is FQNNGV. The CDR3: CASSSFNEQYF. The CDR3 DNA reads as TGTGCCAGCAGCTCCTTCAACGAGCAGTACTTC.

The chain uses TRBV11-2 and TRBJ2-7; possible D gene TRBD1, 6 bases. There are 14 residues in the CDR3. The germline V and J ends were trimmed by 5 bases and 5 bases, with 16 bases remaining between them. The germline V gene encodes CDR1 SGHAT and CDR2 FQNNGV. CDR3 in DNA: TGTGCCAGCAGCCCGCTAAGCCCAGGGGACGAGCAGTACTTC. Amino acids: CASSPLSPGDEQYF.

The chain combines TRBV28 with TRBJ1-5; a possible D gene is TRBD1 (6 bases). V was cut by 7 bases and J by 5 bases, with 18 bases left in between. This CDR3 contains 15 residues. CDR1 is MDHEN, CDR2 SYDVKM, per germline. The CDR3 sequence: CASTISGGAYQPQHF. In DNA form, the CDR3 reads TGTGCCAGCACTATAAGCGGGGGGGCATATCAGCCCCAGCATTTT.